This T cell receptor (beta chain) stems from a study of beta chain features in type 1 diabetes (dated by TCRdb to 2016 to 2019). Study-wide context: Patients and healthy donors did not differ in mean age, gender distribution, total cell number or subset yield. A total of roughly 100 million sorted cells were examined across all samples, and RNA yield correlated strongly with the number of cells per subset. Naive and central memory subsets were obtained from all 30 or so donors, but regulatory and stem cell-like memory subsets were isolated from only 8 patients and about 8 healthy donors. In the study, TCRB repertoires of sorted circulating CD4+ T cell subsets from recently diagnosed type 1 diabetes patients were compared with those of matched healthy donors. What the authors observed across the whole study: HLA sub-analyses involved small numbers of individuals, so any influence of HLA type on TCRB rearrangement remained unresolved. Because cDNA was sequenced instead of genomic DNA, activated cells with high expression could be over-represented, although the groups did not differ in activation or CD3 levels. At VDJ recombination sites, type 1 diabetes patients had fewer insertions and more deleted nucleotides, which implies abnormalities in thymic rearrangement. In all four CD4+ subsets, TCRB CDR3 length was moderately but significantly shorter in type 1 diabetes patients. Shorter templates might be favored by PCR, yet because patient and control samples were amplified and corrected together, any such skew would affect both groups equally. Naive, central memory and regulatory TCRB repertoires appeared more similar among patients than among healthy donors.

The CDR3 has 15 amino acids, counting the end cysteine and phenylalanine. The only DNA kept is the CDR3, 45 bases in frame from the first base. The junction shows trimming of 5 bases on V and 0 bases on J, and the gene matches do not reach 5 bases of it. The germline V gene supplies CDR1 SGHTA and CDR2 FQGNSA. Each donor gave one peripheral blood draw, averaging approximately 0.12 L, which was collected into heparinised tubes. Using a panel that included CD45RO, CCR7, CD25, CD127, CD95 and CD27, naive, central memory, regulatory and stem cell-like memory CD4+ T cells were sorted on a BD FACSAria II. Purity was above 98% for every sorted population. PBMCs were isolated immediately by Lymphoprep density gradient centrifugation and stained directly without culture. So that batch effects would be minimized, each experiment stained and sorted samples in pairs, pairing one healthy donor with one patient.

On this clone itself: Its antigen remains unidentified. No clone much larger than this one lies a single base away; base qualities are absent.

The entire isolated RNA was reverse transcribed using the High Capacity cDNA Reverse Transcription Kit, and thus expressed TCRB transcripts were sequenced. Deep immunoSEQ sequencing was performed on naive, central memory and regulatory T cell samples, with an average of roughly 4 million total reads per sample. After sorted cells were lysed in RLT buffer, RNA was extracted with DNase-treated RNeasy Micro or Mini kits, with the choice depending on cell number. To prevent cross-contamination, every cell subset was processed on its own, while patient and healthy donor samples were processed together. The immunoSEQ multiplex PCR was used to amplify TCRB sequences from cDNA, generating 87-bp fragments that spanned the CDR3 region. Sequencing of the amplicons was done on the Illumina HiSeq platform. Concerning the study's data processing: PCR bias was corrected computationally using synthetic template baselines, and reads within Hamming distance 2 were collapsed, with unmergeable singletons discarded. Reads were aligned to IMGT to assign V, D and J genes, CDR3 length, and insertions or deletions at six rearrangement sites. Within each subset, clonotype counts were normalized to sorted cell number, and only after that were true diversity and Gini coefficients computed with the tcR R package. The overlap coefficient, calculated on TCRB nucleotide sequences, was used to measure repertoire sharing. TCRdb took this table from immuneACCESS and kept in-frame rearrangements with V and J called. Such tables lack part of the clones; where checked against another copy, unresolved V genes explain under half of the gap, and the rest is unexplained. The V and J calls and the clone size are those of that table, but D and trimming were determined from the DNA. This sample is represented by 250,000 or so clones; 25% to 35% of them were singletons. Clones ranked in the top ten supply more than 3% of the sample.

The sequence came from a man under 40 in good health. Material for sequencing was central memory CD4+ T cells from blood. In this chain, TRBV7-2 is recombined with TRBJ2-7; 9 central bases correspond to TRBD2. The DNA sequence is given as TGTGCCAGCAGCCCGAGCGGGAGGAGCTCCTACGAGCAGTACTTC. It specifies CASSPSGRSSYEQYF. Here the CDR3 is joined to the reference TRBV7-2 and TRBJ2-7 genes, and the full variable domain is: GAGVSQSPSNKVTEKGKDVELRCDPISGHTALYWYRQSLGQGLEFLIYFQGNSAPDKSGLPSDRFSAERTGGSVSTLTIQRTQQEDSAVYLCASSPSGRSSYEQYFGPGTRLTVT.